Presented here are 11 T cell receptor beta chains from one specimen sequenced in a study of cytomegalovirus exposure and HLA in healthy donors. The PCR employed 60 Vbeta primers together with 13 Jbeta primers. Sequenced by immunoSEQ multiplex PCR; TCRdb stores in-frame clones only, minus some. The repertoire holds some 220,000 clones, with 82% as singletons. The specimen sequenced was PBMCs. These receptors all stem from a woman in her forties in good health and CMV-seronegative.

This clone has just a few counts. The V gene is TRBV5-1, the J gene TRBJ2-2; TRBD1 is a possible D gene (5 bases). From germline, CDR1 is SGHRS and CDR2 YFSETQ. V lost 5 bases, J lost 7 bases, and 12 bases lay in between. There are 13 residues in the CDR3. The CDR3: CASRTRVIGELFF. CDR3 coding DNA: TGCGCCAGCAGGACCAGGGTTATCGGGGAGCTGTTTTTT. Looking up the rest from reference TRBV5-1 and TRBJ2-2 gives the full variable domain: KAGVTQTPRYLIKTRGQQVTLSCSPISGHRSVSWYQQTPGQGLQFLFEYFSETQRNKGNFPGRFSGRQFSNSRSEMNVSTLELGDSALYLCASRTRVIGELFFGEGSRLTVL.

This clone was observed a single time. The genes are TRBV19 and TRBJ2-1; D might be TRBD1 (5 bases). V lost 6 bases and J 0 bases, leaving 15 bases between the germline ends. Germline lookup yields CDR1 LNHDA and CDR2 SQIVND (reference sequence). CDR3 length: 16 residues. The CDR3 is CASRIRAGNSYNEQFF. CDR3 nucleotide sequence: TGTGCCAGTAGAATTAGGGCAGGGAACTCCTACAATGAGCAGTTCTTC.

The chain uses TRBV5-1 and TRBJ2-5, with D possibly being TRBD1 (5 bases). CDR1 and CDR2 from the germline V gene are SGHRS and YFSETQ. Trimming stripped 0 bases from V and 1 base from J, with 7 bases between. CDR3 length: 14 amino acids. CDR3 nucleotide sequence: TGCGCCAGCAGCTTGGGGACAAGCCAAGAGACCCAGTACTTC. Residues: CASSLGTSQETQYF.

This rearrangement joins TRBV7-2 to TRBJ2-1; 8 positions match TRBD2. The V and J ends lost 6 bases and 10 bases, in that order; junction bases with no gene match: 11. The length of the CDR3 is 14 residues. CDR1 is SGHTA, CDR2 FQGNSA, per germline. This CDR3 reads CASSYPGLGTEQFF. The CDR3 region has the DNA TGTGCCAGCAGTTATCCGGGACTAGGAACGGAGCAGTTCTTC.

The genes are TRBV11-2 and TRBJ1-2; D remains ambiguous. Trimming shortened V by 4 bases and J by 3 bases, and 9 bases separated the two germline ends. CDR1 and CDR2 (germline): SGHAT, FQNNGV. CDR3 length equals 13 residues. The CDR3 DNA follows: TGTGCCAGCAGCTCACTAACGGACTATGGCTACACCTTC. It translates to CASSSLTDYGYTF.

The gene calls are TRBV5-1 and TRBJ2-5, with TRBD1 matching over 8 bases. The CDR3 loop spans 13 amino acids. Germline V CDR1 and CDR2: SGHRS, YFSETQ. The V segment lost 2 bases and the J segment 4 bases; nucleotides outside the gene matches: 1. The CDR3 nucleotides are TGCGCCAGCAGCTTAACAGGGGGAGAGACCCAGTACTTC. It is translated as CASSLTGGETQYF.

The chain links TRBV7-3 to TRBJ2-5; TRBD1 aligns across 7 bases. The CDR3 has 13 residues. J was trimmed by 7 bases and V by 4 bases; bases with no gene match: 6. Germline V gives CDR1 SGHTA, CDR2 FQGTGA. The CDR3 nucleotides are TGTGCCAGCAGCTATGGGACAGCTGGGACCCAGTACTTC. As protein: CASSYGTAGTQYF.

J is TRBJ1-5 and V is TRBV27; D unresolved. The CDR3 loop spans 13 amino acids. Looked up from germline, CDR1 is MNHEY and CDR2 is SMNVEV (reference sequence). V was cut by 4 bases and J by 9 bases, with 13 bases left in between. The CDR3 coding sequence is TGTGCCAGCAGTTCCTCCACGAGGGTGCCCCAGCATTTT. Amino acids: CASSSSTRVPQHF.

The gene calls are TRBV30 and TRBJ1-6; 7 bases align to TRBD1. Germline V CDR1 and CDR2: GTSNPN, SVGIG (reference sequence). CDR3 length: 14 residues. V lost 1 base and J lost 8; bases outside the gene matches: 5. The CDR3 protein is CAWSETGPYSPLHF. The CDR3 DNA is TGTGCCTGGAGTGAGACAGGGCCCTATTCACCCCTCCACTTT.

The chain links TRBV6-5 to TRBJ1-3; D may be TRBD1 (6 bases). The CDR3 is 15 residues long. Between the trimmed V and J ends, which lost 6 bases and 2 bases, there was a span of 14 bases. Germline V CDR1 and CDR2: MNHEY, SVGAGI. CDR3 nucleotides: TGTGCCAGCAGAGAGACAGGTCTAACTGGAAACACCATATATTTT. It is translated as CASRETGLTGNTIYF.

The chain carries TRBV27 and TRBJ1-1; D is perhaps TRBD1 (6 bases). The CDR3 is made up of 16 amino acids. Trimming removed 3 bases at V and 2 bases at J, with 16 bases between. CDR1 and CDR2 (germline): MNHEY, SMNVEV (reference sequence). CDR3 amino acids: CASSLRGQFPNTEAFF. The CDR3 nucleotides read TGTGCCAGCAGTTTGCGGGGGCAATTCCCTAACACTGAAGCTTTCTTT.